This T cell receptor beta chain was observed in a study of blood T cells in healthy people across ages. Study-wide background: Capture via template switching afforded approximately one barcoded beta molecule per two T cells.

Each donor gave 9.5 to 10 milliliters of peripheral blood. The second PCR ran roughly 6 to 11 cycles with a sample-barcoded 5' primer and J-beta primers. Using its own MiXCR run on the 5' RACE reads, TCRdb lists one record per CDR3 protein. There are hundreds of thousands of distinct CDR3 sequences in the sample; about 54% occur only once, and approximately 37% lies in the top ten. This CDR3 is built from 16 residues. CDR1 is SGHTA and CDR2 is FQGNSA in the germline V gene. With 0 bases removed from V and 7 bases from J, the gap between germline ends came to 16 bases. The TCR comes from a man between 60 and 75 years old in good health. The V call is TRBV7-2, the J call TRBJ2-1; D is perhaps TRBD2 (7 bases). The material sequenced was blood. CDR3 in amino acids: CASSLAKGGARNEQFF. The CDR3 nucleotides read TGTGCCAGCAGCTTAGCGAAGGGGGGGGCGCGAAATGAGCAGTTCTTC.